Presented here are 14 T cell receptor beta chains from one specimen sequenced in a study of T cells in Graves' hyperthyroidism and ophthalmopathy. Template material for amplifying TCR beta CDR3 regions consisted of RNA transcripts. The HTBI primer set served for first-round RT-PCR of the TCR CDR3. TCRdb reanalysed the multiplex PCR reads using MiXCR and keeps one entry per CDR3 protein. The sample comprises 650,000 to 850,000 distinct CDR3 sequences, around 20% of which are singletons, and around 17% rests with the top ten. Specimen: blood. The receptors here all came from a woman between 50 and 59 years old with Graves' hyperthyroidism that later progressed to Graves' ophthalmopathy.

This clonotype was observed at least ten times. The chain has TRBV12-3 or TRBV12-4 and TRBJ1-5; the D is unclear. This CDR3 has 18 residues. Deletions cut 5 bases from V and 0 bases from J, with 20 bases between. Here the CDR3 DNA reads TGTGCCAGCAGTGAGGGAGGGTGGAAGCTGTATAGCAATCAGCCCCAGCATTTT. This encodes CASSEGGWKLYSNQPQHF.

This clonotype was detected a few times. This chain uses TRBV3-1 with TRBJ1-2; TRBD1 is a possible D gene (6 bases). Trimming shortened V by 1 base and J by 3 bases, and 15 bases separated the two germline ends. The CDR3 consists of 16 residues. The germline V gene encodes CDR1 LGHDT and CDR2 YNNKEL (reference sequence). CDR3 loop: CASSQGPFQGYYGYTF. The CDR3 DNA reads TGTGCCAGCAGCCAAGGCCCTTTTCAGGGGTACTATGGCTACACCTTC.

The chain employs TRBV5-1 and TRBJ2-2, with D hard to call. Germline V lookup: CDR1 SGHRS, CDR2 YFSETQ. This CDR3 spans 14 amino acids. V lost 0 bases, J lost 5 bases, and 8 bases lay in between. The CDR3 sequence is CASSLGPGTGELFF. The CDR3, as DNA: TGCGCCAGCAGCTTGGGACCAGGAACCGGGGAGCTGTTTTTT.

This chain connects TRBV9 to TRBJ1-4; D possibly corresponds to TRBD1 (5 bases). The CDR3 is made up of 18 amino acids. Trimming cost V 1 base and J 0 bases, with 16 bases left between them. Germline CDR1 reads SGDLS; CDR2 reads YYNGEE. CDR3: CASSVQFVEGPTNEKLFF. As DNA, the CDR3 is TGTGCCAGCAGCGTACAATTCGTAGAGGGGCCAACTAATGAAAAACTGTTTTTT.

This clonotype was counted many times. This chain joins TRBV13 and TRBJ2-5; D remains unclear. The CDR3 is 14 amino acids. With 5 bases removed from V and 1 base from J, the gap between germline ends came to 11 bases. Germline V gene data show CDR1 as PRHDT and CDR2 as FYEKMQ (reference sequence). The CDR3: CASSKRTVQETQYF. The CDR3 DNA reads as TGTGCCAGCAGCAAACGGACGGTCCAAGAGACCCAGTACTTC.

The chain joins TRBV4-1 to TRBJ2-2, with 7 positions matching TRBD2. The CDR3 consists of 15 residues. Germline assignment: CDR1 MGHRA and CDR2 YSYEKL. V shed 3 bases and J 5 bases; nucleotides not matched to a gene: 6. The CDR3 loop is CASSHRNGGTGELFF. The CDR3 DNA reads TGCGCCAGCAGCCACCGAAACGGGGGGACCGGGGAGCTGTTTTTT.

The genes are TRBV20-1 and TRBJ2-1, with D maybe TRBD2 (5 bases). The CDR3 runs to 14 residues. Germline V gene lookup returns CDR1 DFQATT and CDR2 SNEGSKA (reference sequence). Trimming stripped 1 base from V and 4 bases from J, with 11 bases between. CDR3 region: CSARGPQRYNEQFF. The CDR3, as DNA: TGCAGTGCTAGAGGGCCCCAGCGGTACAATGAGCAGTTCTTC.

The J gene is TRBJ2-2, the V gene TRBV27, with TRBD2 identical over 12 bases. This CDR3 contains 19 residues. Looked up from germline, CDR1 is MNHEY and CDR2 is SMNVEV (reference sequence). V shed 3 bases, J shed 4 bases, and the junction held 12 bases outside the gene matches. This chain's CDR3 is CASSFGLAGGPDLTGELFF. In DNA form, the CDR3 reads TGTGCCAGCAGTTTCGGTCTAGCGGGGGGGCCCGACCTCACCGGGGAGCTGTTTTTT.

J is TRBJ2-5 and V is TRBV6-2 or TRBV6-3; the D gene is possibly TRBD1 (6 bases). The CDR3 contains 13 residues. V was trimmed by 6 bases and J by 5 bases, leaving 13 bases between them. Germline V CDR1 and CDR2: MNHEY, SVGEGT. The CDR3 loop reads CASRPTRGETQYF. In DNA, the CDR3 is TGTGCCAGCAGGCCTACGAGGGGGGAGACCCAGTACTTC.

This clonotype occurred a few times. The DNA for the CDR3 is TGTGCCAGCAAGGGTCCCTACAATGAGCAGTTCTTC. It codes for CASKGPYNEQFF. V usage is TRBV3-1 and J usage is TRBJ2-1; no clear D. Trimming removed 7 bases at V and 2 bases at J, with 6 bases between. The CDR3 totals 12 residues. In germline, CDR1 is LGHDT, CDR2 YNNKEL (reference sequence).

The chain uses TRBV11-2 and TRBJ1-6, with D unclear. The CDR3 sequence is 14 residues long. V lost 3 bases to trimming and J lost 7 bases, with 10 bases between them. Per germline, CDR1 SGHAT and CDR2 FQNNGV. CDR3 sequence reads: CASSFWTYNSPLHF. The CDR3 DNA is TGTGCCAGCAGCTTCTGGACTTACAATTCACCCCTCCACTTT.

This clonotype was recorded many times. A junction end diverges from the germline sequence, so it may reflect a read error. This chain uses TRBV12-3 or TRBV12-4 with TRBJ1-5; maybe TRBD1 (5 bases). The CDR3 has 15 amino acids. DNA for the CDR3: TGTGCCAGCAGCTTAGGGCGGGGGGGCAATCAGCCCCAGCATTTT. It is translated as CASSLGRGGNQPQHF.

This clonotype was detected a few times. V is TRBV10-3 and J is TRBJ1-2, with 9 bases aligning to TRBD1. Germline V gene sequence: CDR1 ENHRY, CDR2 SYGVKD. V lost 2 bases and J lost 8; bases outside the gene matches: 3. The CDR3 runs to 13 residues. The CDR3 sequence is CAISERTGEGYTF. DNA for the CDR3: TGTGCCATCAGTGAGCGGACAGGGGAAGGCTACACCTTC.

V is TRBV19 and J is TRBJ1-2, with a tentative D call TRBD1 (5 bases). Germline CDR1 is LNHDA and CDR2 is SQIVND (reference sequence). The CDR3 is 12 residues long. The germline V and J ends were trimmed by 4 bases and 4 bases, with 7 bases remaining between them. CDR3 in amino acids: CASSTTAYGYTF. In nucleotides, the CDR3 is TGTGCCAGTAGTACGACAGCCTATGGCTACACCTTC.